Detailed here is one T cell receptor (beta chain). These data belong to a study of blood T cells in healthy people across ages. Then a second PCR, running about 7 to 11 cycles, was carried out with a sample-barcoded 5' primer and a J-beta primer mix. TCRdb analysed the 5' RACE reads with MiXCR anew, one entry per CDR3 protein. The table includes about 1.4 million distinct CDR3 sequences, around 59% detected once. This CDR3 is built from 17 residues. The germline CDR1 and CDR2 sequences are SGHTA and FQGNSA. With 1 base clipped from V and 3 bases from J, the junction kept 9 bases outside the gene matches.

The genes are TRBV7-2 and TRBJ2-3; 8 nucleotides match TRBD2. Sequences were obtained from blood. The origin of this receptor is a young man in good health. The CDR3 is CASSLGMGLEETDTQYF. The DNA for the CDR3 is TGTGCCAGCAGCTTAGGAATGGGACTAGAGGAAACAGATACGCAGTATTTT.